The 18 T cell receptor beta chains presented below share a single source sample, sequenced in a study of blood T cell repertoires in COVID-19. TCRdb keeps only in-frame clones here, not all; method: immunoSEQ multiplex PCR. The repertoire holds roughly 410,000 clones, with around 91% as singletons. Source material: peripheral blood. The receptors derive from a woman in her thirties or forties with COVID-19, enrolled during active disease.

The rearrangement links TRBV9 to TRBJ2-5, with 11 bases aligning to TRBD2. Germline V gene data show CDR1 as SGDLS and CDR2 as YYNGEE. With V trimmed by 4 bases and J by 3 bases, 8 bases remained unmatched. The CDR3 has 16 residues. The CDR3 region is CASSLHPGLAEETQYF. The CDR3 bases are TGTGCCAGCAGCCTTCATCCGGGACTAGCGGAAGAGACCCAGTACTTC.

The chain links TRBV5-6 to TRBJ1-1, with D possibly TRBD1 on 6 matching bases. V was shortened by 3 bases and J by 3 bases, with 12 bases between the two germline ends. Germline V gene data show CDR1 as SGHDT and CDR2 as YYEEEE. The CDR3 spans 14 residues. The DNA for the CDR3 is TGTGCCAGCAGCTGGGGTCAGGGGTACACTGAAGCTTTCTTT. Protein: CASSWGQGYTEAFF.

The chain joins TRBV5-4 to TRBJ1-4; 9 bases line up with TRBD1. V lost 0 bases, J lost 11 bases, and 2 bases stayed unmatched. The CDR3 spans 13 residues. CDR1 is SGHNT and CDR2 is YYREEE in the germline V gene (reference sequence). This CDR3 reads CASSLAGQGKLFF. CDR3 DNA sequence: TGTGCCAGCAGCTTGGCCGGACAGGGGAAACTGTTTTTT.

This chain uses TRBV4-1 with TRBJ2-3; 7 positions match TRBD2. CDR1 and CDR2 (germline): MGHRA, YSYEKL. This CDR3 contains 18 residues. The J segment lost 0 bases and the V segment lost 4 bases, leaving 13 bases of the junction unmatched. The CDR3 coding sequence is TGCGCCAGCAGCCTAAAACATGGGGGGGAGACTAGCACAGATACGCAGTATTTT. It codes for CASSLKHGGETSTDTQYF.

The V call is TRBV19, the J call TRBJ1-2; 7 bases agree with TRBD1. The CDR3 runs to 15 residues. Germline CDR1 LNHDA, CDR2 SQIVND (reference sequence). The ends lost 2 bases at V and 5 bases at J; junction bases unmatched: 8. The CDR3 here is CASSITRTGRYGYTF. DNA for the CDR3: TGTGCCAGTAGTATAACCCGGACAGGCCGATATGGCTACACCTTC.

This clone has a single count. The chain joins TRBV19 to TRBJ2-1; D perhaps matches TRBD2 (5 bases). Germline values: CDR1 LNHDA, CDR2 SQIVND (reference sequence). Trimming pared 8 bases from V and 4 bases from J, leaving 9 bases between. The CDR3 covers 12 residues. The CDR3 here is CASQAVYNEQFF. The CDR3 DNA sequence: TGTGCCAGTCAAGCGGTTTACAATGAGCAGTTCTTC.

This clone occurred many times. The V gene is TRBV28, the J gene TRBJ1-6; possible D gene TRBD1, 6 bases. The V gene lost 5 bases and the J gene lost 5 bases, with 10 bases spanning the gap. The CDR3 contains 14 residues. Germline V gene lookup returns CDR1 MDHEN and CDR2 SYDVKM. As DNA, the CDR3 is TGTGCCAGCAGTACGGACAGAGATAATTCACCCCTCCACTTT. As protein: CASSTDRDNSPLHF.

This chain joins TRBV12-5 and TRBJ2-7, with D perhaps matching TRBD1 (5 bases). V was clipped by 0 bases and J by 6 bases, with 18 bases between them. Looked up from germline, CDR1 is LGHNT and CDR2 is FRNRAP. CDR3 length equals 16 residues. The CDR3 DNA reads TGTGCTAGTGGTTTGGTACTTATTGGCAGGGCCTTCGAGCAGTACTTC. This sequence encodes CASGLVLIGRAFEQYF.

V usage is TRBV5-1 and J usage is TRBJ2-5, with a possible D match to TRBD1 (6 bases). There are 14 residues in the CDR3. In germline, CDR1 is SGHRS, CDR2 YFSETQ. The V and J ends lost 3 bases and 5 bases respectively, with 14 bases between them. For the CDR3, the DNA is TGCGCCAGCAGCTCCCCCTCAGGGGACGAGACCCAGTACTTC. Its protein product is CASSSPSGDETQYF.

This chain links TRBV9 with TRBJ2-3; tentatively, D is TRBD2 (6 bases). The V end lost 4 bases, the J end lost 3 bases, and 18 bases lay between the germline ends. Germline V gives CDR1 SGDLS, CDR2 YYNGEE. The CDR3 sequence is 16 residues long. CDR3 bases: TGTGCCAGCAGCTTTCTTTCTCCTCGGGGGACAGATACGCAGTATTTT. It encodes CASSFLSPRGTDTQYF.

The CDR3, as DNA: TGCGCCAGCAGCCAAGCTTTAGATTACTACGAGCAGTACTTC. It yields the protein CASSQALDYYEQYF. This chain links TRBV4-1 with TRBJ2-7, with D unresolved. The CDR3 length is 14 residues. Germline V gene sequence: CDR1 MGHRA, CDR2 YSYEKL. V was pared by 1 base and J by 3 bases, with 10 bases between.

This rearrangement joins TRBV20-1 to TRBJ1-2, with no clear D. This CDR3 is 12 amino acids long. Trimming pared 3 bases from V and 4 bases from J, leaving 9 bases between. Per germline, CDR1 DFQATT and CDR2 SNEGSKA (reference sequence). DNA for the CDR3: TGCAGTGCTAGTGGGGAGTTCTATGGCTACACCTTC. Protein product: CSASGEFYGYTF.

CDR3 DNA: TGTGCCAGTAGTTCAATGGGTACCTTCGGGAGCTCTGGAAACACCATATATTTT. The encoded protein is CASSSMGTFGSSGNTIYF. The chain employs TRBV19 and TRBJ1-3; no clear D gene. The CDR3 runs 18 residues. The V end was cut by 5 bases, the J end by 0 bases, with 20 bases between. Germline V gene data show CDR1 as LNHDA and CDR2 as SQIVND (reference sequence).

The genes are TRBV28 and TRBJ1-2; 10 nucleotides agree with TRBD1. There are 13 residues in the CDR3. Germline V gene lookup returns CDR1 MDHEN and CDR2 SYDVKM. V lost 6 bases and J lost 9; bases outside the gene matches: 7. The CDR3 sequence is CASSTRDRGSYTF. For the CDR3, the DNA is TGTGCCAGCAGCACCCGGGACAGGGGTAGCTACACCTTC.

This clone has just a few counts. The chain uses TRBV7-2 and TRBJ2-5; D not certain. Germline CDR1 reads SGHTA; CDR2 reads FQGNSA. V lost 1 base, J lost 1 base, and 10 bases lay in between. The CDR3 is 15 residues long. CDR3 DNA: TGTGCCAGCAGCTTAGTTATAGACTCCCAAGAGACCCAGTACTTC. Translation gives CASSLVIDSQETQYF.

The rearrangement uses TRBV28 and TRBJ2-3; TRBD2 aligns across 8 bases. The V segment lost 2 bases and the J segment 1 base; nucleotides outside the gene matches: 5. This CDR3 has 16 amino acids. CDR1 is MDHEN, CDR2 SYDVKM, per germline. CDR3 amino acids: CASSLISGTGTDTQYF. CDR3 bases: TGTGCCAGCAGTTTAATTAGCGGGACTGGCACAGATACGCAGTATTTT.

This chain uses TRBV6-5 with TRBJ2-4, with 9 nucleotides matching TRBD1. The trim removed 6 bases at V and 6 bases at J, leaving 3 bases unmatched. CDR3 size: 13 residues. Germline CDR1 reads MNHEY; CDR2 reads SVGAGI. The CDR3 DNA reads TGTGCCAGCAGGGGGACAGGGTTAAACATTCAGTACTTC. The encoded protein is CASRGTGLNIQYF.

This chain connects TRBV5-1 to TRBJ1-1; TRBD1 matches 8 bases. There are 16 residues in the CDR3. The V gene's germline CDR1 is SGHRS and CDR2 YFSETQ. The V and J ends lost 1 base and 4 bases, in that order; junction bases with no gene match: 9. Written as DNA, the CDR3 is TGCGCCAGCAGCTTGAGTGGTGGGGGGACAGGCACTGAAGCTTTCTTT. As protein: CASSLSGGGTGTEAFF.